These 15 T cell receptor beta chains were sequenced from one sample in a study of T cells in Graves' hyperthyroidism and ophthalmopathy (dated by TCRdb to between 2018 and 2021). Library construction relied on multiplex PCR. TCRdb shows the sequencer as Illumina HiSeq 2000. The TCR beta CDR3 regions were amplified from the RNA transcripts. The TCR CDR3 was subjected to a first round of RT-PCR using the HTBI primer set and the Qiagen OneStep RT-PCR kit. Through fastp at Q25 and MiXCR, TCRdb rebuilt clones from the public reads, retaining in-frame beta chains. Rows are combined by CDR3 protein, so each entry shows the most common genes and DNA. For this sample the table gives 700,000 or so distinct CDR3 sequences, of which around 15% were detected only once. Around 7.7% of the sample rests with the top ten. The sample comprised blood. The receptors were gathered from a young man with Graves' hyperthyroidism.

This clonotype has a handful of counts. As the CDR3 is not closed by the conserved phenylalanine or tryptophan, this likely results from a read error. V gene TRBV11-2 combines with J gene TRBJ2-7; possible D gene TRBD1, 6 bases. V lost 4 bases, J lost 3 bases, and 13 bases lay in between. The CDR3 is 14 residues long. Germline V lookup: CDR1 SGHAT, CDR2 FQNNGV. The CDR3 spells CASSSAGTNYEQYL. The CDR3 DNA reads TGTGCCAGCAGCTCTGCCGGGACAAACTACGAGCAGTACCTC.

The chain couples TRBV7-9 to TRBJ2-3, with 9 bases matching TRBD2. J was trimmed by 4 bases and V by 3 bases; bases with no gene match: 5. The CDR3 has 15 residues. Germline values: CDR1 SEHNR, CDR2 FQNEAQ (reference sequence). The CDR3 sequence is CASSFQGGRADTQYF. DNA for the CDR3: TGTGCCAGCAGCTTCCAGGGCGGGAGGGCAGATACGCAGTATTTT.

CDR3 in amino acids: CASSPTLAGALVIEQFF. The CDR3 region has the DNA TGCGCCAGCAGCCCTACCCTAGCGGGAGCACTCGTCATAGAGCAGTTCTTC. This sequence joins TRBV4-1 and TRBJ2-1; 10 positions agree with TRBD2. The germline CDR1 and CDR2 sequences are MGHRA and YSYEKL. J was trimmed by 10 bases and V by 4 bases; bases with no gene match: 16. This CDR3 comprises 17 residues.

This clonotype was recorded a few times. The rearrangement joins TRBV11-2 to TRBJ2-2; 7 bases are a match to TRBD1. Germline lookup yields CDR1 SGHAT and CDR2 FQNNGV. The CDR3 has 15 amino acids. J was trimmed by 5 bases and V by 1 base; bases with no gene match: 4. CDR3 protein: CASSLVGGPTGELFF. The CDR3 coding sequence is TGTGCCAGCAGCTTAGTAGGGGGCCCGACCGGGGAGCTGTTTTTT.

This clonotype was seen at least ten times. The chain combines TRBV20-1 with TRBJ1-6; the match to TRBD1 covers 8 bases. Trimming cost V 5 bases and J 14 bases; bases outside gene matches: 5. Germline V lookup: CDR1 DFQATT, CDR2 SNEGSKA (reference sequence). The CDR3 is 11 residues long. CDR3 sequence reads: CSARDRRALHF. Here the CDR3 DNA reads TGCAGTGCTCGGGACAGGAGAGCCCTCCACTTT.

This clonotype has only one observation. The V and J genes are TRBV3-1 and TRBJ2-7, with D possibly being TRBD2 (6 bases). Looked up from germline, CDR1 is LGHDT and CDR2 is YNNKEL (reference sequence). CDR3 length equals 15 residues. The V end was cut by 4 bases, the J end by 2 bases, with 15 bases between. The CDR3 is CASSPFAGTTYEQYF. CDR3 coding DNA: TGTGCCAGCAGCCCTTTCGCGGGGACGACCTACGAGCAGTACTTC.

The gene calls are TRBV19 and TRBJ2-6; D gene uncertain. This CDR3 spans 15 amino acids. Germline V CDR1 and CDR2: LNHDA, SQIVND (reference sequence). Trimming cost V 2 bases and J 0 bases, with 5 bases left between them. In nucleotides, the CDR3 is TGTGCCAGTAGTATATCCAACTCTGGGGCCAACGTCCTGACTTTC. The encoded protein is CASSISNSGANVLTF.

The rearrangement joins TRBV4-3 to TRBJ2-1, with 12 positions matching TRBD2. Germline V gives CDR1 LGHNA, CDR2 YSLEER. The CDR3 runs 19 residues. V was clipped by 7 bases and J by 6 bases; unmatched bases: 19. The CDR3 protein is CASNRSPLAGGISVNEQFF. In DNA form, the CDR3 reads TGCGCCAGCAATAGGTCCCCGCTAGCGGGAGGGATTTCGGTCAATGAGCAGTTCTTC.

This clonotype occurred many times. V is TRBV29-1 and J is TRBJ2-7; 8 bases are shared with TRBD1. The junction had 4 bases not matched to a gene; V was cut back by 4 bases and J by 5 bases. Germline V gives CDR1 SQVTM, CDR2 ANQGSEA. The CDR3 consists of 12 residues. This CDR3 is CSVGTGFHEQYF. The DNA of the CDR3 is TGCAGCGTTGGGACAGGGTTCCACGAGCAGTACTTC.

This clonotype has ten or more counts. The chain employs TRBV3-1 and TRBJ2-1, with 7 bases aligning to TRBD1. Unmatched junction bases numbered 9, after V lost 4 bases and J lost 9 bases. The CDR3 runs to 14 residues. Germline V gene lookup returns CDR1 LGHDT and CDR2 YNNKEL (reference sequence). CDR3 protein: CASSLRQGRSEQFF. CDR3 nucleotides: TGTGCCAGCAGCCTACGACAGGGCCGGAGTGAGCAGTTCTTC.

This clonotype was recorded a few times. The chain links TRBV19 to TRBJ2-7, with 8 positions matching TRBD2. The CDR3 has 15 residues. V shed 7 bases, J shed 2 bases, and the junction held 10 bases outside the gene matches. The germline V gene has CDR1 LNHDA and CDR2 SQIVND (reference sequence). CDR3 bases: TGTGCCAGTAAGAGGGGTAGCGGGGACGCCTACGAGCAGTACTTC. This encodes CASKRGSGDAYEQYF. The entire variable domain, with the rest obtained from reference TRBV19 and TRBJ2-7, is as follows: DGGITQSPKYLFRKEGQNVTLSCEQNLNHDAMYWYRQDPGQGLRLIYYSQIVNDFQKGDIAEGYSVSREKKESFPLTVTSAQKNPTAFYLCASKRGSGDAYEQYFGPGTRLTVT.

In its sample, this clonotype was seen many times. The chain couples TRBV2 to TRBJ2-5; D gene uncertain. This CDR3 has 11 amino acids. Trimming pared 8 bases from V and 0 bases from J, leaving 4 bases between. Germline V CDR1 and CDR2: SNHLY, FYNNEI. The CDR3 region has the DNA TGTGCCAGCGGGAACCAAGAGACCCAGTACTTC. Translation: CASGNQETQYF.

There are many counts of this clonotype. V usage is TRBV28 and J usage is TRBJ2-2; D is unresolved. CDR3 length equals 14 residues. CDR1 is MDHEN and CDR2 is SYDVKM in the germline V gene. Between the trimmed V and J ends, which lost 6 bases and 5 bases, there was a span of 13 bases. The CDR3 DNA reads TGTGCCAGCAGGGAAGGAGCCGTGACCGGGGAGCTGTTTTTT. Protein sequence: CASREGAVTGELFF.

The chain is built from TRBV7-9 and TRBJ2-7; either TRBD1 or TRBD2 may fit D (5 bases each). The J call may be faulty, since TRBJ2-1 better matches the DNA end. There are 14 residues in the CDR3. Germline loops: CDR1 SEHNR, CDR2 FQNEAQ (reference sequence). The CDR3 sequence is CASSLEGSSYEQFF. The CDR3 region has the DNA TGTGCCAGCAGCTTAGAGGGGAGCTCCTACGAGCAGTTCTTC.

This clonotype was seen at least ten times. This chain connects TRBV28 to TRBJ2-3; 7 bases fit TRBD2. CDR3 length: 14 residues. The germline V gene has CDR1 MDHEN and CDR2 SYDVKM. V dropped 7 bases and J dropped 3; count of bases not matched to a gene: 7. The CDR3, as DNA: TGTGCCAGCACTGAGGCGGGAGAAACAGATACGCAGTATTTT. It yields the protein CASTEAGETDTQYF.